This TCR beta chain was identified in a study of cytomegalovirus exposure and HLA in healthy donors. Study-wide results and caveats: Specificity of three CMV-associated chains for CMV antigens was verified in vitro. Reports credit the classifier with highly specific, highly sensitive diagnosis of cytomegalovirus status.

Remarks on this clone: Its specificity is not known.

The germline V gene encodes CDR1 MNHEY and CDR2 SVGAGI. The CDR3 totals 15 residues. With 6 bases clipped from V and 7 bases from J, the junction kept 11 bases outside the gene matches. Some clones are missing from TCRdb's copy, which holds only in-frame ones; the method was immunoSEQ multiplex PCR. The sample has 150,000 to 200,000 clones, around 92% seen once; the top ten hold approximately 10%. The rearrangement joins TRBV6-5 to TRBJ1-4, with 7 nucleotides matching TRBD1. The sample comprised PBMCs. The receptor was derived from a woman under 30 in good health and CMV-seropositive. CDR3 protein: CASSGVGDRSEKLFF. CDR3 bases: TGTGCCAGCAGCGGGGTGGGGGACAGATCTGAAAAACTGTTTTTT.